One TCR beta chain is described in this entry. Other DNA sequences in the same sample also yield this CDR3. The repertoire was sequenced with immunoSEQ multiplex PCR; TCRdb's copy has only in-frame clones and lacks some. The data contain 150,000 to 200,000 clones, just over 90% of them seen just once; the ten biggest clones take up about 3.9%. This sample is drawn from a study of T cell responses to AZD1222 COVID-19 vaccine. The CDR3 totals 14 residues. Per the germline V gene, CDR1 is SGHRS and CDR2 is YFSETQ. V trimming: 0 bases; J trimming: 7 bases; junction bases outside the gene matches: 6. The chain has TRBV5-1 and TRBJ1-2; 7 bases fit TRBD1. Specimen: peripheral blood, collected on day 0 of AZD1222 vaccination. The sequence came from an adult in good health. The CDR3 is CASSLEAGGGGYTF. CDR3 bases: TGCGCCAGCAGCTTGGAGGCAGGGGGAGGTGGCTACACCTTC.